This entry features one TCR beta chain sequence. This sample is drawn from a study of early T cells in non-severe SARS-CoV-2 infection. In the library, individual cDNA molecules carried attached unique molecular identifiers. MiXCR was run by TCRdb on the 5' RACE reads, yielding one entry per CDR3 protein. Of around 57,000 distinct CDR3 sequences in the sample, about 12% were seen once. This clonotype originated in an adult who was a healthcare worker with PCR-confirmed SARS-CoV-2 infection or an uninfected control (not recorded which). Sequencing was done on a sample of whole blood.

CDR3 coding DNA: TGTGCCAGCAGCGCCCAGTCGTCCGGCAAGGGAGGCTACACCTTC. Translated: CASSAQSSGKGGYTF. The chain is built from TRBV7-3 and TRBJ1-2; D ambiguous. The CDR3 runs to 15 residues. Trimming took off 5 bases at V and 8 bases at J, with 21 bases between the two ends. Germline V gene data show CDR1 as SGHTA and CDR2 as FQGTGA.